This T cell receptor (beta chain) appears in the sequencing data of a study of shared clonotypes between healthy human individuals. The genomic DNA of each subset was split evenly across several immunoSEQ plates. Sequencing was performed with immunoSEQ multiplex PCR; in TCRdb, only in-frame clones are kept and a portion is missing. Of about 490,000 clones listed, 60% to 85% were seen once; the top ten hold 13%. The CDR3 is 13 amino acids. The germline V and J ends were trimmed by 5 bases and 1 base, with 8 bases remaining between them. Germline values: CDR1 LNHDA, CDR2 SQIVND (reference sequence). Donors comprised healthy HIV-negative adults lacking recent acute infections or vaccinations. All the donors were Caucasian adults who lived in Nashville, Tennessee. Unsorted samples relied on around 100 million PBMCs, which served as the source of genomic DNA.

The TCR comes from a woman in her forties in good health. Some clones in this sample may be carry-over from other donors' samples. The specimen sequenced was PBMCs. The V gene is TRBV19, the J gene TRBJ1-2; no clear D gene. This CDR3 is CASSPAVNYGYTF. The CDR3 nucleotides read TGTGCCAGTAGTCCCGCAGTTAACTATGGCTACACCTTC.